A single sample is the source of the 30 T cell receptor beta chains below, sequenced in a study of blood T cell repertoires in COVID-19. Clones were read by immunoSEQ multiplex PCR, and TCRdb kept only the in-frame ones, dropping some. Counted here are roughly 200,000 clones, around 90% occurring once; the ten biggest clones make up roughly 6.7%. The material sequenced was peripheral blood. The receptors derive from a man aged 40-49 years with acute or convalescent COVID-19.

This chain joins TRBV29-1 and TRBJ1-5, with D perhaps TRBD1 (6 bases). The germline V gene encodes CDR1 SQVTM and CDR2 ANQGSEA. Trimming left V 4 bases short and J 4 bases short, with 14 bases between. This CDR3 is built from 14 residues. The CDR3 loop is CSVGAGHKNQPQHF. Here the CDR3 DNA reads TGCAGCGTTGGAGCGGGACACAAAAATCAGCCCCAGCATTTT. Using reference TRBV29-1 and TRBJ1-5 for the parts outside the CDR3, the full variable domain is SAVISQKPSRDICQRGTSLTIQCQVDSQVTMMFWYRQQPGQSLTLIATANQGSEATYESGFVIDKFPISRPNLTFSTLTVSNMSPEDSSIYLCSVGAGHKNQPQHFGDGTRLSIL.

V gene TRBV2 combines with J gene TRBJ2-7, with 9 positions matching TRBD2. The V gene's germline CDR1 is SNHLY and CDR2 FYNNEI. This CDR3 is 15 amino acids long. The J segment lost 7 bases and the V segment lost 6 bases, leaving 13 bases of the junction unmatched. The CDR3 coding sequence is TGTGCCAGCAGAGTGAACAGCGGGGGGTCTGGGGAGCAGTACTTC. It translates to CASRVNSGGSGEQYF.

V is TRBV3-1 (or the pseudogene TRBV3-2) and J is TRBJ1-5, with D possibly being TRBD1 (5 bases). Trimming pared 0 bases from V and 6 bases from J, leaving 12 bases between. From germline, CDR1 is LGHDT and CDR2 YNNKEL (reference sequence). This CDR3 has 15 amino acids. DNA of the CDR3: TGTGCCAGCAGCCAAGATTGGCGGGGCAGTCAGCCCCAGCATTTT. This encodes CASSQDWRGSQPQHF.

The rearrangement uses TRBV12-3 or TRBV12-4 and TRBJ2-3, with 8 bases identical to TRBD2. J lost 4 bases, V lost 6 bases, and 3 bases had no gene match. This CDR3 contains 13 residues. CDR3 amino acids: CASRRGGSDTQYF. CDR3 nucleotide sequence: TGTGCCAGCAGGCGCGGGGGGTCAGATACGCAGTATTTT.

The CDR3 DNA follows: TGTGCCAGCAGCTTAGGCGTAACTAGCGGCTTCCAAGAGACCCAGTACTTC. Residues: CASSLGVTSGFQETQYF. The gene calls are TRBV7-2 and TRBJ2-5, with 8 bases that match TRBD2. This CDR3 comprises 17 residues. The junction had 8 bases not matched to a gene; V was cut back by 1 base and J by 1 base. Per the germline V gene, CDR1 is SGHTA and CDR2 is FQGNSA.

This clone was seen a single time. The chain recombines TRBV30 with TRBJ2-5; no firm D call. Germline values: CDR1 GTSNPN, CDR2 SVGIG (reference sequence). This CDR3 contains 12 residues. The ends were cut back, 4 bases at V and 5 bases at J, with 11 bases in the middle. The CDR3 reads CAWKGQAETQYF. Written as DNA, the CDR3 is TGTGCCTGGAAAGGTCAAGCGGAGACCCAGTACTTC.

The rearrangement links TRBV28 to TRBJ1-1; D not certain. V was clipped by 4 bases and J by 0 bases, with 9 bases between them. The CDR3 covers 14 residues. Germline V lookup: CDR1 MDHEN, CDR2 SYDVKM. The DNA for the CDR3 is TGTGCCAGCAGTTACCCAGTCATGAACACTGAAGCTTTCTTT. It yields the protein CASSYPVMNTEAFF.

The chain employs TRBV11-3 and TRBJ2-1; tentative D call: TRBD2 (5 bases). The CDR3 length is 15 residues. Per germline, CDR1 SGHNT and CDR2 YENEEA. Between the trimmed V and J ends, which lost 1 base and 0 bases, there was a span of 7 bases. The DNA of the CDR3 is TGTGCCAGCAGCTTAGGTGGGAGCTCCTACAATGAGCAGTTCTTC. Amino acids: CASSLGGSSYNEQFF. Full variable domain (missing parts from reference TRBV11-3 and TRBJ2-1): EAGVVQSPRYKIIEKKQPVAFWCNPISGHNTLYWYLQNLGQGPELLIRYENEEAVDDSQLPKDRFSAERLKGVDSTLKIQPAELGDSAVYLCASSLGGSSYNEQFFGPGTRLTVL.

V and J are TRBV18 and TRBJ2-1; tentative D call: TRBD2 (6 bases). The V gene's germline CDR1 is KGHSH and CDR2 LQKENI. The CDR3 extends over 16 amino acids. The V gene lost 1 base and the J gene lost 5 bases, with 15 bases spanning the gap. Written as DNA, the CDR3 is TGTGCCAGCTCACCACTACCGGGACTTACGCACAATGAGCAGTTCTTC. Translation: CASSPLPGLTHNEQFF.

This clone was picked up one time. This chain uses TRBV7-2 with TRBJ2-1; TRBD2 aligns across 7 bases. V lost 10 bases to trimming and J lost 10 bases; unmatched junction nucleotides: 16. The CDR3 runs to 14 residues. CDR1 is SGHTA and CDR2 is FQGNSA in the germline V gene. CDR3 region: CATRGGVPFVEQFF. CDR3 sequence (DNA): TGTGCCACCCGTGGGGGGGTCCCCTTCGTGGAGCAGTTCTTC. The full variable domain, with the rest looked up from reference TRBV7-2 and TRBJ2-1, is GAGVSQSPSNKVTEKGKDVELRCDPISGHTALYWYRQSLGQGLEFLIYFQGNSAPDKSGLPSDRFSAERTGGSVSTLTIQRTQQEDSAVYLCATRGGVPFVEQFFGPGTRLTVL.

The gene calls are TRBV2 and TRBJ2-3; possibly TRBD1 for D (5 bases). The CDR3 has 12 residues. V was shortened by 5 bases and J by 5 bases, with 8 bases between the two germline ends. Germline assignment: CDR1 SNHLY and CDR2 FYNNEI. The CDR3 region is CASSTRGDTQYF. CDR3 coding DNA: TGTGCCAGCAGTACAAGGGGAGATACGCAGTATTTT.

A few counts support this clone. The chain links TRBV6-5 to TRBJ2-3; D gene uncertain. Germline V gene lookup returns CDR1 MNHEY and CDR2 SVGAGI. The CDR3 runs 14 residues. V was clipped by 5 bases and J by 4 bases, with 13 bases between them. The CDR3 spells CASSLGSVADTQYF. The CDR3 region has the DNA TGTGCCAGCAGTCTCGGGTCAGTGGCAGATACGCAGTATTTT.

CDR3 amino acids: CASSPMNTEAFF. CDR3 in DNA: TGTGCCAGCAGTCCAATGAACACTGAAGCTTTCTTT. The V and J genes are TRBV12-3 or TRBV12-4 and TRBJ1-1; no reliable D call. The CDR3 is 12 residues long. Trimming took off 5 bases at V and 0 bases at J, with 4 bases between the two ends.

Details on this clone: Other DNA sequences in the sample encode the same CDR3. The chain carries TRBV12-3 or TRBV12-4 and TRBJ2-7, with D unresolved. The CDR3 totals 11 residues. Trimming pared 4 bases from V and 4 bases from J, leaving 5 bases between. CDR3 DNA: TGTGCCAGCAGTTCCAGGTACGAGCAGTACTTC. Translating gives CASSSRYEQYF.

This chain joins TRBV16 and TRBJ2-7; possibly TRBD1 for D (6 bases). The CDR3 runs 13 residues. Germline CDR1 reads KGHSY; CDR2 reads FQNENV. The V end lost 4 bases, the J end lost 2 bases, and 9 bases lay between the germline ends. CDR3 DNA: TGTGCCAGCAGCCGGACAGTCACCTACGAGCAGTACTTC. Its protein product is CASSRTVTYEQYF.

This chain uses TRBV2 with TRBJ1-1; possible D gene TRBD1, 6 bases. CDR3 size: 12 residues. V lost 7 bases and J lost 2, with 8 bases in between. The V gene's germline CDR1 is SNHLY and CDR2 FYNNEI. The CDR3 region is CASNRVNTEAFF. CDR3 bases: TGTGCCAGCAACAGGGTTAACACTGAAGCTTTCTTT.

V and J are TRBV11-2 and TRBJ2-1; 10 nucleotides align to TRBD2. V trimming: 5 bases; J trimming: 4 bases; junction bases outside the gene matches: 2. This CDR3 spans 14 amino acids. CDR1 and CDR2 (germline): SGHAT, FQNNGV. Written as DNA, the CDR3 is TGTGCCAGCAGCATAGCGGGGGGATACAATGAGCAGTTCTTC. Translating it yields CASSIAGGYNEQFF.

This chain links TRBV5-1 with TRBJ2-5; 7 nucleotides line up with TRBD1. CDR3 length equals 17 residues. Germline values: CDR1 SGHRS, CDR2 YFSETQ. V trimming: 1 base; J trimming: 0 bases; junction bases outside the gene matches: 9. DNA for the CDR3: TGCGCCAGCAGCTTGCGGATGGGACAGAACTACCAAGAGACCCAGTACTTC. Translated: CASSLRMGQNYQETQYF.

The chain links TRBV5-1 to TRBJ1-2, with TRBD1 matching over 10 bases. Germline CDR1 is SGHRS and CDR2 is YFSETQ. This CDR3 has 15 residues. Trimming took 4 bases from V and 4 from J; bases not matched to a gene: 7. CDR3 nucleotide sequence: TGCGCCAGCAGCCCGGACAGGGGGTTTAGCTATGGCTACACCTTC. As protein: CASSPDRGFSYGYTF.

The chain uses TRBV20-1 and TRBJ1-5; D gene uncertain. Germline V gene lookup returns CDR1 DFQATT and CDR2 SNEGSKA (reference sequence). This CDR3 comprises 14 residues. V lost 3 bases to trimming and J lost 7 bases, with 16 bases between them. This CDR3 reads CSASFPGERQPQHF. In DNA form, the CDR3 reads TGCAGTGCTAGTTTCCCCGGGGAACGGCAGCCCCAGCATTTT.

V and J are TRBV18 and TRBJ1-5; TRBD1 might be the D (6 bases). CDR3 length equals 13 residues. Germline values: CDR1 KGHSH, CDR2 LQKENI. V was trimmed by 5 bases and J by 5 bases, leaving 10 bases between them. The CDR3 DNA reads as TGTGCCAGCTCATCGGACAGAGATCAGCCCCAGCATTTT. It is translated as CASSSDRDQPQHF. The full variable domain, completed using reference TRBV18 and TRBJ1-5, is NAGVMQNPRHLVRRRGQEARLRCSPMKGHSHVYWYRQLPEEGLKFMVYLQKENIIDESGMPKERFSAEFPKEGPSILRIQQVVRGDSAAYFCASSSDRDQPQHFGDGTRLSIL.

The chain combines TRBV5-4 with TRBJ2-7; a possible D gene is TRBD1 (5 bases). Germline V gives CDR1 SGHNT, CDR2 YYREEE (reference sequence). Trimming removed 3 bases from V and 5 bases from J, with 15 bases in between. The CDR3 length is 14 residues. This CDR3 is CASSSQMQGDEQYF. CDR3 coding DNA: TGTGCCAGCAGCTCCCAGATGCAGGGTGACGAGCAGTACTTC.

J is TRBJ1-1 and V is TRBV27; D might be TRBD1 (6 bases). The ends were cut back, 1 base at V and 11 bases at J, with 17 bases in the middle. The CDR3 is 14 amino acids. Germline V gene sequence: CDR1 MNHEY, CDR2 SMNVEV (reference sequence). Written as DNA, the CDR3 is TGTGCCAGCAGTTTATGGGGGGGCCGCTCTAGTGCTTTCTTT. Its protein is CASSLWGGRSSAFF.

The chain joins TRBV6-6 to TRBJ2-5, with 7 bases lining up with TRBD1. The CDR3 consists of 15 residues. Germline lookup yields CDR1 MNHNY and CDR2 SVGAGI (reference sequence). V lost 4 bases and J lost 0; bases outside the gene matches: 5. The CDR3 DNA is TGTGCCAGCAGTTCTTTTAGGGGGCACCAAGAGACCCAGTACTTC. Translated, it gives CASSSFRGHQETQYF.

The V gene is TRBV30, the J gene TRBJ1-1; maybe TRBD1 (6 bases). The length of the CDR3 is 14 residues. Germline lookup yields CDR1 GTSNPN and CDR2 SVGIG (reference sequence). V was clipped by 3 bases and J by 1 base, with 12 bases between them. The CDR3 DNA reads TGTGCCTGGAGGGTAAAACAGGGGAACACTGAAGCTTTCTTT. It translates to CAWRVKQGNTEAFF.

The chain is built from TRBV5-1 and TRBJ2-3; 9 bases are a match to TRBD1. CDR1 SGHRS and CDR2 YFSETQ come from the germline V gene. V lost 7 bases and J lost 5; bases outside the gene matches: 5. The CDR3 loop spans 13 amino acids. The CDR3 region has the DNA TGCGCCAGCTCGGACAGGGGAATAGATACGCAGTATTTT. Its translation: CASSDRGIDTQYF.

The gene calls are TRBV11-1 and TRBJ2-5, with TRBD1 as a possible D gene (6 bases). The V end lost 5 bases, the J end lost 7 bases, and 11 bases lay between the germline ends. The CDR3 runs 12 residues. Per the germline V gene, CDR1 is SGHAT and CDR2 is FQDESV (reference sequence). The CDR3 sequence is CASSTGTTTQYF. DNA of the CDR3: TGTGCCAGCAGCACAGGGACGACGACCCAGTACTTC.

This clone is a singleton in its sample. The chain carries TRBV21-1 and TRBJ1-4. TRBV21-1 constitutes a pseudogene. The CDR3 totals 20 residues. CDR3 DNA: TGTGCCAGCAGCAAAGTCGGGGGTATTACAGGTACCGCAACTAATGAAAAACTGTTTTTT. It is translated as CASSKVGGITGTATNEKLFF.

The chain links TRBV9 to TRBJ1-3; TRBD1 is a possible D gene (6 bases). The CDR3 covers 17 residues. The germline V and J ends were trimmed by 0 bases and 2 bases, with 15 bases remaining between them. Germline V gives CDR1 SGDLS, CDR2 YYNGEE. The CDR3 sequence: CASSVALPGVAGNTIYF. CDR3 DNA: TGTGCCAGCAGCGTAGCCCTTCCAGGGGTAGCTGGAAACACCATATATTTT.

The chain joins TRBV7-2 to TRBJ1-2; D unclear. In germline, CDR1 is SGHTA, CDR2 FQGNSA. This CDR3 region has 14 residues. Trimming took off 4 bases at V and 3 bases at J, with 12 bases between the two ends. CDR3 protein: CASSSLVGDYGYTF. CDR3 in DNA: TGTGCCAGCAGCTCCCTAGTGGGTGACTATGGCTACACCTTC.